This T cell receptor beta chain stems from a study of cytomegalovirus exposure and HLA in healthy donors. Whole-study context: Previous work identified roughly 120 million unique TCR beta sequences from 150 million to 200 million T cells. Broader study findings: In an earlier analysis, productive rearrangement rates for most beta V segments clustered near 87% or 30%. Donor immune exposure was known only as CMV serostatus.

The length of the CDR3 is 15 residues. The junction had 2 bases not matched to a gene; V was cut back by 4 bases and J by 0 bases. Per germline, CDR1 KGHSH and CDR2 LQKENI. PCR involved 60 Vbeta and 13 Jbeta primers. Clones were read by immunoSEQ multiplex PCR, and TCRdb kept only the in-frame ones, dropping some. This sample has around 140,000 clones, with roughly 78% found just once. Comments on this clone: The antigen is undetermined.

What was sequenced was PBMCs. J is TRBJ1-4 and V is TRBV18; 7 bases map to TRBD1. The source is a female donor in good health and CMV-seronegative. The CDR3 here is CASSLDRATNEKLFF. The CDR3, as DNA: TGTGCCAGCTCACTCGACAGGGCAACTAATGAAAAACTGTTTTTT.